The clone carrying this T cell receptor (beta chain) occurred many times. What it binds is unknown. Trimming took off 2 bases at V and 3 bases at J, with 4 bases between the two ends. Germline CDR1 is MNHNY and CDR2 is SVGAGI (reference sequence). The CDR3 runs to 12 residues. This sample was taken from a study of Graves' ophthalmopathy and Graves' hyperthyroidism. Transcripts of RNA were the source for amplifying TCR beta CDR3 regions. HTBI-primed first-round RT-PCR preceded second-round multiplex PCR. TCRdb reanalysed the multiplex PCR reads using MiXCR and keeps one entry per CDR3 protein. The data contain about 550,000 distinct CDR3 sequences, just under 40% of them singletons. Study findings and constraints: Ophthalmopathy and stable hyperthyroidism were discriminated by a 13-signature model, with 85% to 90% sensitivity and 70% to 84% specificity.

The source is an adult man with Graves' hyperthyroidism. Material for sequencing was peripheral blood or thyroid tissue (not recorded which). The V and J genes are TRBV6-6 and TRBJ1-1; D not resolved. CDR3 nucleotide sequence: TGTGCCAGCAGTTACGGGGACACTGAAGCTTTCTTT. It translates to CASSYGDTEAFF.